A single sample is the source of the 26 T cell receptor beta chains below, sequenced in a study of T cells in Graves' hyperthyroidism and ophthalmopathy. RNA transcripts gave rise to amplified TCR beta CDR3 regions. Carried out on the TCR CDR3, a first-round RT-PCR used the HTBI primer set. TCRdb ran MiXCR on the multiplex PCR reads and lists one entry per CDR3 protein. The repertoire has 250,000 to 400,000 distinct CDR3 sequences, approximately 15% of them found once; the top ten carry 30% to 40%. Sequenced: blood. The receptors shown here come from a woman aged 40 to 55 with Graves' ophthalmopathy.

This clonotype appeared a few times. Its ends do not fully match the called genes, so a read error is possible. The chain carries TRBV2 and TRBJ2-5; 8 bases match TRBD1. CDR1 is SNHLY and CDR2 is FYNNEI in the germline V gene. The CDR3 is 13 residues long. This CDR3 is CACSRQGQETQYF. CDR3 bases: TGTGCCTGCAGTAGACAGGGGCAAGAGACCCAGTACTTC.

The table lists this clonotype with many counts. The J gene is TRBJ2-1, the V gene TRBV14, with D perhaps matching TRBD1 (6 bases). V was pared by 4 bases and J by 8 bases, with 18 bases between. The CDR3 is 15 residues long. Looked up from germline, CDR1 is SGHDN and CDR2 is FVKESK. CDR3 coding DNA: TGTGCCAGCAGCCGCCTACAGGGTTTGGTCGATGAGCAGTTCTTC. Its protein is CASSRLQGLVDEQFF. Complete variable domain (other parts from reference TRBV14 and TRBJ2-1): EAGVTQFPSHSVIEKGQTVTLRCDPISGHDNLYWYRRVMGKEIKFLLHFVKESKQDESGMPNNRFLAERTGGTYSTLKVQPAELEDSGVYFCASSRLQGLVDEQFFGPGTRLTVL.

This clonotype occurred many times. The chain carries TRBV15 and TRBJ2-5, with D tentatively TRBD1 or TRBD2 (5 bases each). Trimming took 3 bases from V and 2 from J, leaving 13 bases between them. Germline V lookup: CDR1 LNHNV, CDR2 YYDKDF (reference sequence). The CDR3 runs to 15 residues. This CDR3 is CATSRLLGEQETQYF. CDR3 DNA sequence: TGTGCCACCAGCAGGCTCTTGGGGGAACAAGAGACCCAGTACTTC.

CDR3 sequence (DNA): TGTGCCAGCAGCTTACCAGGCGGGACAGGGGCGATAAATGAGCAGTTCTTC. Protein: CASSLPGGTGAINEQFF. The chain is built from TRBV7-9 and TRBJ2-1, with TRBD1 matching over 10 bases. The CDR3 covers 17 residues. Unmatched junction bases numbered 11, after V lost 2 bases and J lost 7 bases. Germline V gives CDR1 SEHNR, CDR2 FQNEAQ (reference sequence).

This clonotype was seen a handful of times. CDR3 loop: CASSPFGGSYNEQFF. The CDR3 DNA is TGTGCCAGCAGCCCGTTCGGCGGGAGTTACAATGAGCAGTTCTTC. The V and J genes are TRBV7-9 and TRBJ2-1, with 7 positions matching TRBD2. Germline V gene sequence: CDR1 SEHNR, CDR2 FQNEAQ (reference sequence). Trimming at V came to 5 bases and at J to 4 bases, leaving 8 bases not matched to a gene. The CDR3 is made up of 15 amino acids.

This clonotype has ten or more counts. This sequence joins TRBV2 and TRBJ2-3; possibly TRBD1 for D (6 bases). Germline V CDR1 and CDR2: SNHLY, FYNNEI. CDR3 length: 15 residues. V was cut by 6 bases and J by 3 bases, with 16 bases left in between. The CDR3 region is CASRGGQGSTDTQYF. The CDR3 DNA sequence: TGTGCCAGCAGAGGCGGGCAGGGGAGTACAGATACGCAGTATTTT.

This clonotype showed up many times. The chain recombines TRBV28 with TRBJ1-2; D not resolved. Between the trimmed V and J ends, which lost 2 bases and 5 bases, there was a span of 9 bases. This CDR3 spans 13 amino acids. Per germline, CDR1 MDHEN and CDR2 SYDVKM. For the CDR3, the DNA is TGTGCCAGCAGTTTACGGGGTTCGTATGGCTACACCTTC. It yields the protein CASSLRGSYGYTF.

V gene TRBV6-1 combines with J gene TRBJ1-4; 9 bases map to TRBD1. CDR3 length equals 15 residues. After removal of 6 bases from V and 1 base from J, the junction contained 3 bases not matched to a gene. CDR1 is MNHNS, CDR2 SASEGT, per germline. DNA of the CDR3: TGTGCCAGCAGGACAGGGGGGGGAACTAATGAAAAACTGTTTTTT. Translating it yields CASRTGGGTNEKLFF.

The sample holds many counts of this clonotype. The chain is built from TRBV27 and TRBJ2-2; 10 bases align to TRBD1. The CDR3 consists of 15 residues. The germline gives CDR1 MNHEY, CDR2 SMNVEV (reference sequence). V gave up 6 bases and J gave up 1 base; unmatched junction bases: 2. The CDR3 bases are TGTGCCAGCAGAGACAGGGGGCGGAACACCGGGGAGCTGTTTTTT. Its protein is CASRDRGRNTGELFF.

This clonotype was detected many times. CDR3 DNA sequence: TGTGCCAGCAGCTTACGCGGTGGAGGAATTTACAATGAGCAGTTCTTC. Translated: CASSLRGGGIYNEQFF. The genes are TRBV7-9 and TRBJ2-1, with a possible D match to TRBD2 (5 bases). The CDR3 spans 16 residues. Germline V CDR1 and CDR2: SEHNR, FQNEAQ (reference sequence). Trimming took 2 bases from V and 4 from J, leaving 15 bases between them. The variable domain in full, with the rest retrieved from reference TRBV7-9 and TRBJ2-1, is DTGVSQNPRHKITKRGQNVTFRCDPISEHNRLYWYRQTLGQGPEFLTYFQNEAQLEKSRLLSDRFSAERPKGSFSTLEIQRTEQGDSAMYLCASSLRGGGIYNEQFFGPGTRLTVL.

This clonotype was seen many times. V gene TRBV29-1 combines with J gene TRBJ1-2; D gene uncertain. Per the germline V gene, CDR1 is SQVTM and CDR2 is ANQGSEA. The V end lost 1 base, the J end lost 3 bases, and 6 bases lay between the germline ends. CDR3 length: 12 residues. The CDR3 region is CSVEGIDYGYTF. The CDR3 DNA reads as TGCAGCGTTGAAGGCATCGACTATGGCTACACCTTC.

The rearrangement joins TRBV5-5 to TRBJ2-5; D remains unclear. The CDR3 extends over 15 amino acids. With 4 bases removed from V and 3 bases from J, the gap between germline ends came to 16 bases. CDR1 is SGHKS, CDR2 YYEKEE, per germline (reference sequence). The CDR3 nucleotides read TGTGCCAGCAGCGCCGGAACTACCACGGAAGAGACCCAGTACTTC. Its translation: CASSAGTTTEETQYF.

This clonotype was recorded a few times. The rearrangement uses TRBV7-9 and TRBJ2-5; weak D call: TRBD1 (6 bases). Germline-derived CDR1 and CDR2 are SEHNR and FQNEAQ (reference sequence). Trimming left V 8 bases short and J 5 bases short, with 12 bases between. The CDR3 extends over 12 amino acids. The CDR3 sequence is CASGTRAETQYF. CDR3 DNA: TGTGCCAGCGGGACAAGAGCGGAGACCCAGTACTTC.

Concerning this clonotype: This sequence may be a read error, since a much larger clone differs from it by one base. CDR3 coding DNA: TGCAGTGCTAGTTTCCTAGTCCCAGAGACCCAGTACTTC. Translated: CSASFLVPETQYF. The rearrangement links TRBV20-1 to TRBJ2-5; D gene uncertain. V lost 3 bases, J lost 4 bases, and 12 bases lay in between. CDR1 and CDR2 (germline): DFQATT, SNEGSKA (reference sequence). The CDR3 has 13 amino acids.

The chain combines TRBV19 with TRBJ2-1, with D maybe TRBD2 (7 bases). The ends were cut back, 0 bases at V and 5 bases at J, with 17 bases in the middle. Per germline, CDR1 LNHDA and CDR2 SQIVND (reference sequence). The CDR3 contains 17 residues. CDR3 coding DNA: TGTGCCAGTAGTATAGATTGGGAGGGGGGGAAGAACAATGAGCAGTTCTTC. It translates to CASSIDWEGGKNNEQFF.

This clonotype was recorded many times. This rearrangement joins TRBV20-1 to TRBJ2-7, with 7 bases lining up with TRBD2. This CDR3 contains 15 residues. Germline CDR1 is DFQATT and CDR2 is SNEGSKA (reference sequence). V gave up 0 bases and J gave up 1 base; unmatched junction bases: 6. CDR3 region: CSARDTGGPSYEQYF. Here the CDR3 DNA reads TGCAGTGCTAGAGATACGGGAGGCCCGTCCTACGAGCAGTACTTC.

In this sample, this clonotype turned up a few times. The chain employs TRBV28 and TRBJ1-2; D call uncertain. Trimming removed 2 bases at V and 2 bases at J, with 18 bases between. CDR1 is MDHEN and CDR2 is SYDVKM in the germline V gene. The CDR3 spans 17 residues. The CDR3 sequence is CASSLTGIKGGNYGYTF. The CDR3 DNA reads TGTGCCAGCAGTTTAACGGGAATAAAGGGAGGGAACTATGGCTACACCTTC.

There are many counts of this clonotype. This chain joins TRBV4-1 and TRBJ1-1; no clear D gene. Germline V lookup: CDR1 MGHRA, CDR2 YSYEKL. The V gene lost 1 base and the J gene lost 5 bases, with 11 bases spanning the gap. CDR3 size: 14 residues. CDR3 protein: CASSQGWMGTEAFF. The CDR3 nucleotides read TGCGCCAGCAGCCAAGGATGGATGGGGACTGAAGCTTTCTTT.

The chain combines TRBV19 with TRBJ2-2; 7 nucleotides line up with TRBD2. Germline values: CDR1 LNHDA, CDR2 SQIVND (reference sequence). This CDR3 contains 17 residues. Trimming cost V 3 bases and J 0 bases; bases outside gene matches: 7. The CDR3 nucleotides read TGTGCCAGTAGTATTCTTGGCGCGGGAGCGAACACCGGGGAGCTGTTTTTT. Translated, it gives CASSILGAGANTGELFF.

This clonotype was detected many times. The J gene is TRBJ2-7, the V gene TRBV28; 7 bases are a match to TRBD1. This CDR3 is 16 amino acids long. CDR1 and CDR2 (germline): MDHEN, SYDVKM. V trimming: 1 base; J trimming: 3 bases; junction bases outside the gene matches: 9. The CDR3 sequence is CASSLSPGQTNYEQYF. The CDR3 region has the DNA TGTGCCAGCAGTTTATCCCCGGGACAGACTAACTACGAGCAGTACTTC.

The chain uses TRBV28 and TRBJ1-3; no firm D call. V was pared by 3 bases and J by 8 bases, with 14 bases between. Germline CDR1 reads MDHEN; CDR2 reads SYDVKM. This CDR3 contains 14 residues. The CDR3: CASSFALRGDTIYF. The CDR3, as DNA: TGTGCCAGCAGTTTCGCCTTGCGAGGAGACACCATATATTTT. Using reference TRBV28 and TRBJ1-3 for the parts outside the CDR3, the full variable domain is DVKVTQSSRYLVKRTGEKVFLECVQDMDHENMFWYRQDPGLGLRLIYFSYDVKMKEKGDIPEGYSVSREKKERFSLILESASTNQTSMYLCASSFALRGDTIYFGEGSWLTVV.

This clonotype has more than one count but fewer than ten. The chain uses TRBV7-9 and TRBJ2-5, with D perhaps TRBD1 or TRBD2 (5 bases each). CDR3 length: 15 amino acids. The germline CDR1 and CDR2 sequences are SEHNR and FQNEAQ (reference sequence). V gave up 7 bases and J gave up 5 bases, with 20 bases separating them. The DNA of the CDR3 is TGTGCCAGCACCCCGCGGGTTGGGGCCGGGGAGACCCAGTACTTC. The encoded protein is CASTPRVGAGETQYF.

This clonotype appeared a few times. The chain joins TRBV7-6 to TRBJ2-7, with 9 bases fitting TRBD1. V lost 2 bases and J lost 7; bases outside the gene matches: 9. CDR3 length: 15 residues. Germline V gene data show CDR1 as SGHVS and CDR2 as FNYEAQ. CDR3 protein: CASSLWGVGTGEQYF. The CDR3 DNA reads as TGTGCCAGCAGCTTATGGGGCGTCGGGACAGGGGAGCAGTACTTC.

This clonotype was observed at least ten times. This rearrangement joins TRBV27 to TRBJ1-2; 10 nucleotides agree with TRBD1. V was pared by 7 bases and J by 7 bases, with 12 bases of the junction left unmatched. This CDR3 is 15 amino acids long. CDR1 is MNHEY, CDR2 SMNVEV, per germline (reference sequence). CDR3: CASTPRDRGVGGYTF. In nucleotides, the CDR3 is TGTGCCAGCACACCCCGGGACAGGGGAGTAGGTGGCTACACCTTC.

This clonotype was recorded at least ten times. This rearrangement joins TRBV15 to TRBJ2-1, with 9 positions matching TRBD2. The CDR3 consists of 16 residues. Germline CDR1 LNHNV, CDR2 YYDKDF (reference sequence). V lost 5 bases to trimming and J lost 9 bases; unmatched junction nucleotides: 14. DNA of the CDR3: TGTGCCACCAGCGGAGGGGTAGCGGGAGTTGGGACTGAGCAGTTCTTC. Its protein is CATSGGVAGVGTEQFF.

In its sample, this clonotype was seen many times. This chain links TRBV27 with TRBJ1-6; TRBD1 matches 7 bases. The V gene's germline CDR1 is MNHEY and CDR2 SMNVEV (reference sequence). Unmatched junction bases numbered 5, after V lost 5 bases and J lost 4 bases. The CDR3 consists of 15 residues. In DNA, the CDR3 is TGTGCCAGCAGTCGCGGGACAGCGTATAATTCACCCCTCCACTTT. Its translation: CASSRGTAYNSPLHF.